The clone carrying this T cell receptor (beta chain) was counted only a few times. Its antigen is as yet unknown. The study made its TCR cDNA through 5'RACE template switching. That step introduced a universal primer site along with UMIs. Via MiXCR, TCRdb re-called the 5' RACE reads, giving one row per CDR3 protein. The sample consists of some 350,000 distinct CDR3 sequences, 9.5% to 13% of them appearing once. The data originate from a study of T cells after yellow fever vaccination. Study results and caveats: The bulk population could contribute abundant contaminating clonotypes to FACS-sorted repertoires.

Sequences were derived from PBMCs, sampled on the day of the first yellow fever vaccination. This sequence was found in a man younger than 35 who received the YFV17D yellow fever vaccine.

CDR3: CASSADSIQETQYF. The CDR3 bases are TGCGCCAGCAGCGCCGACAGCATCCAAGAGACCCAGTACTTC. J is TRBJ2-5 and V is TRBV5-1; D possibly corresponds to TRBD1 (5 bases). The CDR3 totals 14 residues. The V gene lost 4 bases and the J gene lost 1 base, with 11 bases spanning the gap. Germline CDR1 is SGHRS and CDR2 is YFSETQ.